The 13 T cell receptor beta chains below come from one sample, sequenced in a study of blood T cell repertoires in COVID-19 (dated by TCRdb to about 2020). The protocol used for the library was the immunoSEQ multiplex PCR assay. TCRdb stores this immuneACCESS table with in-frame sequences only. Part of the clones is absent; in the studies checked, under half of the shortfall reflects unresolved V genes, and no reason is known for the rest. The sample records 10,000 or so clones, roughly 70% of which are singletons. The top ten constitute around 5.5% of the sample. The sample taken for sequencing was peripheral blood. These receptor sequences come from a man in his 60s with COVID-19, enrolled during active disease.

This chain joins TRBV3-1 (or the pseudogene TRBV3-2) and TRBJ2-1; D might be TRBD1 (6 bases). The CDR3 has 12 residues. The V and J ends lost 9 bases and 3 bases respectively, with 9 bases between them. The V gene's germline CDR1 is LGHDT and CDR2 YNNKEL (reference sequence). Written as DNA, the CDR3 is TGTGCCAGTTCGGACAGCTACAATGAGCAGTTCTTC. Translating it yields CASSDSYNEQFF.

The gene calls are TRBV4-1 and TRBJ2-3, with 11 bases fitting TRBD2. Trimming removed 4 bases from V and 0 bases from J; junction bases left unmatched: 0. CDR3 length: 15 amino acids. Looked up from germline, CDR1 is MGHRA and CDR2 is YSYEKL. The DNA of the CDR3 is TGCGCCAGCAGCCTAGCGGGGGGGAGCACAGATACGCAGTATTTT. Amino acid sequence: CASSLAGGSTDTQYF.

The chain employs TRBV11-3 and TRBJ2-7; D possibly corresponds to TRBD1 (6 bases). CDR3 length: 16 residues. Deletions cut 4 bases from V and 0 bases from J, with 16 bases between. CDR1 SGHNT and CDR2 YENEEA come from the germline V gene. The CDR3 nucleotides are TGTGCCAGCAGCTCAGGCCGGGACACCAGCTCCTACGAGCAGTACGTC. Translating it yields CASSSGRDTSSYEQYV.

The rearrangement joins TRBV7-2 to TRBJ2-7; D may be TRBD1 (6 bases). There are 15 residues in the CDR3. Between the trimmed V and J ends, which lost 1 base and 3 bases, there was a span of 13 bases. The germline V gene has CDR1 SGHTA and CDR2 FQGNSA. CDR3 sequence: CASSLESSRGYEQYV. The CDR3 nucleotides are TGTGCCAGCAGCTTAGAATCCAGCAGGGGCTACGAGCAGTACGTC.

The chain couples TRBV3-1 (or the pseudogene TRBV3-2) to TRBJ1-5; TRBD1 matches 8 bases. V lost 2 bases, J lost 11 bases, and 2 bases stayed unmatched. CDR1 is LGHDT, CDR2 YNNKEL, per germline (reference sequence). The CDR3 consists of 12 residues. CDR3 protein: CASSQQQGAQHF. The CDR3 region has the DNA TGTGCCAGCAGCCAACAACAGGGGGCCCAGCATTTT.

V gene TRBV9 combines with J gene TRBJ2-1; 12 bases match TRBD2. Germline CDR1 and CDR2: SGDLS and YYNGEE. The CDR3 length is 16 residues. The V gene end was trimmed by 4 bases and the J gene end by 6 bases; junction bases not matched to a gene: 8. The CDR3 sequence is CASSSSGTSGSNEQFF. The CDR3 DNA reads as TGTGCCAGCAGCTCCTCCGGGACTAGCGGGTCCAATGAGCAGTTCTTC.

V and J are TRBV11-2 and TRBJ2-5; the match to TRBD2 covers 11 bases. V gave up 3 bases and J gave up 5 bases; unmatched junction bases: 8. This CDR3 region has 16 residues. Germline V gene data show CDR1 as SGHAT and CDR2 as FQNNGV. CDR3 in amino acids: CASSFSGRAELETQYF. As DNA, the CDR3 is TGTGCCAGCAGCTTTAGCGGGAGGGCCGAGTTGGAGACCCAGTACTTC. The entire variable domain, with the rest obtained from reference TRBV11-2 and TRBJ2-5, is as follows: EAGVAQSPRYKIIEKRQSVAFWCNPISGHATLYWYQQILGQGPKLLIQFQNNGVVDDSQLPKDRFSAERLKGVDSTLKIQPAKLEDSAVYLCASSFSGRAELETQYFGPGTRLLVL.

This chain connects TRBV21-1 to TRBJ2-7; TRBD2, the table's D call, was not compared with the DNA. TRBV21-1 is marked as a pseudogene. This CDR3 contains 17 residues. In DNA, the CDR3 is TGTGCCAGCAGCAAAGGAAGGACTAGCGGGAGTCCCGACGAGCAGTACGTC. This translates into CASSKGRTSGSPDEQYV.

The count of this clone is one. The CDR3 here is CAWTSGSTDTQYF. The CDR3 bases are TGTGCCTGGACTAGCGGATCGACAGATACGCAGTATTTT. The chain carries TRBV30 and TRBJ2-3; 7 bases align to TRBD2. CDR1 is GTSNPN, CDR2 SVGIG, per germline (reference sequence). The V and J ends lost 4 bases and 3 bases, in that order; junction bases with no gene match: 4. The CDR3 sequence is 13 residues long.

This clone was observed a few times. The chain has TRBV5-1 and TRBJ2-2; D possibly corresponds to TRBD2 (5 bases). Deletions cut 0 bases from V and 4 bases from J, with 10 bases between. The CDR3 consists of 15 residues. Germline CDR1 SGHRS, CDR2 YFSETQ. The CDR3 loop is CASSLELDSTGELFF. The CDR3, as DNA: TGCGCCAGCAGCTTGGAACTAGACTCCACCGGGGAGCTGTTTTTT.

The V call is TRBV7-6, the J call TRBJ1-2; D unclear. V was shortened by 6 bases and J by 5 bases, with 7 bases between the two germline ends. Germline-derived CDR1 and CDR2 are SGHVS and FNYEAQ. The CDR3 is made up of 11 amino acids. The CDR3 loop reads CASRESYGYTF. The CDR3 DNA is TGTGCCAGCAGAGAGTCTTATGGCTACACCTTC.

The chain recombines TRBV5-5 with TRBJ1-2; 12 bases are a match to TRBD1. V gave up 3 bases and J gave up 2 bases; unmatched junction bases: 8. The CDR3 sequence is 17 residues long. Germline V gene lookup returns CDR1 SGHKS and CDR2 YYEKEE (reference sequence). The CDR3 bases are TGTGCCAGCAGCTCCCGGGACAGGGGGCTTTTAAACTATGGCTACACCTTC. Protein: CASSSRDRGLLNYGYTF.

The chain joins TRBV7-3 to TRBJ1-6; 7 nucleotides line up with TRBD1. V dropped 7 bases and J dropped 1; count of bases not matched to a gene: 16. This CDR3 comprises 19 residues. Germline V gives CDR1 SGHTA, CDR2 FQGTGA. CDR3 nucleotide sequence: TGTGCCAGCACCCGAGGACAGGCGGTGGTTGGGTCCTATAATTCACCCCTCCACTTT. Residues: CASTRGQAVVGSYNSPLHF.